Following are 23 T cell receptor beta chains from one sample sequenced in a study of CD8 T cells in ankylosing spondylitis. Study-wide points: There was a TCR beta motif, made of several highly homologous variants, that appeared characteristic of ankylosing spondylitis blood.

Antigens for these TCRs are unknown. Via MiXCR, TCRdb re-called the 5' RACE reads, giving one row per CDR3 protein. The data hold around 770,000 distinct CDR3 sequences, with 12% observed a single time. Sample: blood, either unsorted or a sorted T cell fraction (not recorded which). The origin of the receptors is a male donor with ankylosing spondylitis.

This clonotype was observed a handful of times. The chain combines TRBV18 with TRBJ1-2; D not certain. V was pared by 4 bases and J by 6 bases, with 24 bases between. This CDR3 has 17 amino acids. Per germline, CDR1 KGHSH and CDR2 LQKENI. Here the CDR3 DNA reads TGTGCCAGCTCACTACAACCCCCGGCAGACGATCCCCATGGCTACACCTTC. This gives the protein CASSLQPPADDPHGYTF.

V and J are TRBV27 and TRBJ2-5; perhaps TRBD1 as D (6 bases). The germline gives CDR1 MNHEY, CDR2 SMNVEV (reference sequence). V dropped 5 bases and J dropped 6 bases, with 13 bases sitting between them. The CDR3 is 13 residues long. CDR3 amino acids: CASSPTRGQTQYF. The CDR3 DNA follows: TGTGCCAGCAGTCCGACCAGGGGTCAGACCCAGTACTTC.

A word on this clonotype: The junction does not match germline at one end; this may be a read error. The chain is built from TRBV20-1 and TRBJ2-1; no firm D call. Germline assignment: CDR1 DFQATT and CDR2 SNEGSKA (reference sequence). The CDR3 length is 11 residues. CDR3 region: CSARDWYRGLF. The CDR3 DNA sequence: TGCAGTGCTAGAGATTGGTACCGAGGTCTCTTC.

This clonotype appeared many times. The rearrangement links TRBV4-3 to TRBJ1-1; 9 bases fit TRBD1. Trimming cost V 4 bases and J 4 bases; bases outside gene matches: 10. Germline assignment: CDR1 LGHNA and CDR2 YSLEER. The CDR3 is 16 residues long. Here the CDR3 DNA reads TGCGCCAGCAGCCCAGAGGGGGGACAGGGCGGCACTGAAGCTTTCTTT. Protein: CASSPEGGQGGTEAFF.

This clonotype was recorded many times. The CDR3 reads CASSDPQGSDEQYF. CDR3 nucleotides: TGCGCCAGCAGCGACCCCCAGGGATCTGACGAGCAGTACTTC. The chain carries TRBV5-1 and TRBJ2-7; the D gene is possibly TRBD1 (5 bases). The CDR3 runs to 14 residues. V was pared by 4 bases and J by 5 bases, with 16 bases between. CDR1 is SGHRS, CDR2 YFSETQ, per germline.

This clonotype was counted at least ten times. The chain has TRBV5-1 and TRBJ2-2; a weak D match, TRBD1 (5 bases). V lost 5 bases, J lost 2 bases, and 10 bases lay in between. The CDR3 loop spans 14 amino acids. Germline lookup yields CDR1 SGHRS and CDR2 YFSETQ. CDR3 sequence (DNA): TGCGCCAGCAGAGGCAGGGTCAACACCGGGGAGCTGTTTTTT. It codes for CASRGRVNTGELFF.

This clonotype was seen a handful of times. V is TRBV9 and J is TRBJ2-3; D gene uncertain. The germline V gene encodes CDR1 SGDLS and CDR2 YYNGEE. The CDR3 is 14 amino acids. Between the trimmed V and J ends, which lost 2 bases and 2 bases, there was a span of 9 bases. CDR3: CASSVGSLTDTQYF. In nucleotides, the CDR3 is TGTGCCAGCAGCGTGGGCAGTCTCACAGATACGCAGTATTTT.

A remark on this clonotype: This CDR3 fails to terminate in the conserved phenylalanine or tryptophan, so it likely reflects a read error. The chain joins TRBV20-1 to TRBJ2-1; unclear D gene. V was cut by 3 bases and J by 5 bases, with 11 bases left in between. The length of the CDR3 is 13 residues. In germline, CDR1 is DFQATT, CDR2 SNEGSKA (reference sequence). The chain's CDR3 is CSASRTVHNEQFL. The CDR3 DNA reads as TGCAGTGCTAGCCGAACTGTGCACAATGAGCAGTTCTTA.

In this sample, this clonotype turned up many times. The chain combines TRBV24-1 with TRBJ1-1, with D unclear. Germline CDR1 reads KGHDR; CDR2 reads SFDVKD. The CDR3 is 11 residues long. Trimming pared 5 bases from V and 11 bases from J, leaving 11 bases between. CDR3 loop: CATSGPKGAFF. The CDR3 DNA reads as TGTGCCACCAGTGGTCCAAAGGGCGCTTTCTTT.

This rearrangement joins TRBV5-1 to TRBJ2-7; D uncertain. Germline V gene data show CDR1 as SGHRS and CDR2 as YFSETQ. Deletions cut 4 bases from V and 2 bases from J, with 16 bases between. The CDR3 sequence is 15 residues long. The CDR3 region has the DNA TGCGCCAGCAGCCCGGCCCTAGACGCCCCCTACGAGCAGTACTTC. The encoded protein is CASSPALDAPYEQYF.

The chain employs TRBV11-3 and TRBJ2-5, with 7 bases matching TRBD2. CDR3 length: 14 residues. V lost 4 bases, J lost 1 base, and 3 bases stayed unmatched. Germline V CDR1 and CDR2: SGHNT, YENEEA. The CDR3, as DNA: TGTGCCAGCAGCTACGGGGGGTTCCAAGAGACCCAGTACTTC. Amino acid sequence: CASSYGGFQETQYF. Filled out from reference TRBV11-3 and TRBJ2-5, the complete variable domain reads EAGVVQSPRYKIIEKKQPVAFWCNPISGHNTLYWYLQNLGQGPELLIRYENEEAVDDSQLPKDRFSAERLKGVDSTLKIQPAELGDSAVYLCASSYGGFQETQYFGPGTRLLVL.

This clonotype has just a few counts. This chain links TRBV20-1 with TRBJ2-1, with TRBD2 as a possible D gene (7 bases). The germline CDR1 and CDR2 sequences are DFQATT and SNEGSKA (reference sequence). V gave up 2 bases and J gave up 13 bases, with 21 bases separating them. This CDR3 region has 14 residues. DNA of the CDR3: TGCAGTGCTAGACGCCCCTCTGTGCGGGGGCTACAGTTCTTC. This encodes CSARRPSVRGLQFF.

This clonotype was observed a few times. CDR3 bases: TGCAGTGCTAGAGTGCGACAGGGCGGGACCGGGGAGCTGTTTTTT. It is translated as CSARVRQGGTGELFF. V and J are TRBV20-1 and TRBJ2-2; 7 bases fit TRBD1. V trimming: 1 base; J trimming: 5 bases; junction bases outside the gene matches: 7. The length of the CDR3 is 15 residues. The germline gives CDR1 DFQATT, CDR2 SNEGSKA (reference sequence).

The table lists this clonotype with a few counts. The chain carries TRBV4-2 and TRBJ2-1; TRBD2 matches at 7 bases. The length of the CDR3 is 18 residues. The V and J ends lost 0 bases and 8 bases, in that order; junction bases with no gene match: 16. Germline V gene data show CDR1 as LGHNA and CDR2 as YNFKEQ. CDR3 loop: CASSQDPDARLAADEQFF. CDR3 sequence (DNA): TGTGCCAGCAGCCAAGATCCGGATGCGAGGCTAGCGGCGGATGAGCAGTTCTTC.

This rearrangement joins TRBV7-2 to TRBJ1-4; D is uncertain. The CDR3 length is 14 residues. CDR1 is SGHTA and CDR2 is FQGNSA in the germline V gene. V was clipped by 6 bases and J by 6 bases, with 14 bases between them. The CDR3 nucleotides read TGTGCCAGCAGTTTGGACTGGGGTGATGAAAAACTGTTTTTT. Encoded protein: CASSLDWGDEKLFF. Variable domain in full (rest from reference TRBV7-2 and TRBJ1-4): GAGVSQSPSNKVTEKGKDVELRCDPISGHTALYWYRQSLGQGLEFLIYFQGNSAPDKSGLPSDRFSAERTGGSVSTLTIQRTQQEDSAVYLCASSLDWGDEKLFFGSGTQLSVL.

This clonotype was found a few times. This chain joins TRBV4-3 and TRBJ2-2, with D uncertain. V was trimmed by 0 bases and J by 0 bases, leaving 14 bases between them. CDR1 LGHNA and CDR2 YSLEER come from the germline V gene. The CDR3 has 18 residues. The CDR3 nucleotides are TGCGCCAGCAGCCAAGATAGGATCTTCACGACGAACACCGGGGAGCTGTTTTTT. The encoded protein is CASSQDRIFTTNTGELFF.

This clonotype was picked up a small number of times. CDR3 nucleotides: TGTGCCATCAGTGGCGTGGGACTAGCGGGGTCCACAGATACGCAGTATTTT. Protein: CAISGVGLAGSTDTQYF. J is TRBJ2-3 and V is TRBV10-3; 13 bases fit TRBD2. The CDR3 loop spans 17 amino acids. V lost 4 bases to trimming and J lost 2 bases; unmatched junction nucleotides: 6. Germline V gives CDR1 ENHRY, CDR2 SYGVKD.

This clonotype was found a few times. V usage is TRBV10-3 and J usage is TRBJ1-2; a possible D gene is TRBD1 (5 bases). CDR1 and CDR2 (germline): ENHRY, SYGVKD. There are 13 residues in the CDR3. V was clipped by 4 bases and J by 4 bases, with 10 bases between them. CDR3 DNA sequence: TGTGCCATCAGTGTCGGGCAGGGCTATGGCTACACCTTC. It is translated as CAISVGQGYGYTF.

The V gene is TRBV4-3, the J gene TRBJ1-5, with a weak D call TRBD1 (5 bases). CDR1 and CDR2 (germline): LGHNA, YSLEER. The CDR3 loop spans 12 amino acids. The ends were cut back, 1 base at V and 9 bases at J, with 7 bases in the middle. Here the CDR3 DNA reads TGCGCCAGCAGCCAAGGGGGGGGGCCCCAGCATTTT. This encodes CASSQGGGPQHF.

The CDR3 DNA is TGTGCCAGCAGTTTGGGACAGGCCACGACGGCTGAAGCTTTCTTT. It specifies CASSLGQATTAEAFF. The chain employs TRBV27 and TRBJ1-1; 8 bases align to TRBD1. The ends lost 3 bases at V and 6 bases at J; junction bases unmatched: 9. This CDR3 has 15 amino acids. In germline, CDR1 is MNHEY, CDR2 SMNVEV (reference sequence).

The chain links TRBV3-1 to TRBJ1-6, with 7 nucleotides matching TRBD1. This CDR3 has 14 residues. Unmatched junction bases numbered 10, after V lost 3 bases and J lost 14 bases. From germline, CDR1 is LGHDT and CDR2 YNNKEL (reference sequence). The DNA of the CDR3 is TGTGCCAGCAGCCAGCGAGACAGGGCCGTGACCCTCCACTTT. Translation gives CASSQRDRAVTLHF.

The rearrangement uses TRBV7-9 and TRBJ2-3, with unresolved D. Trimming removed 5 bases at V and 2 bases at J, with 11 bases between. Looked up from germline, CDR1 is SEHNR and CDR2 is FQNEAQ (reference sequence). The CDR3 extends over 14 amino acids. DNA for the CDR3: TGTGCCAGCAGCCGCAAGCAGCACACAGATACGCAGTATTTT. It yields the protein CASSRKQHTDTQYF. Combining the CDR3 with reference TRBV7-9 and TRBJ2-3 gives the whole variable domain DTGVSQNPRHKITKRGQNVTFRCDPISEHNRLYWYRQTLGQGPEFLTYFQNEAQLEKSRLLSDRFSAERPKGSFSTLEIQRTEQGDSAMYLCASSRKQHTDTQYFGPGTRLTVL.

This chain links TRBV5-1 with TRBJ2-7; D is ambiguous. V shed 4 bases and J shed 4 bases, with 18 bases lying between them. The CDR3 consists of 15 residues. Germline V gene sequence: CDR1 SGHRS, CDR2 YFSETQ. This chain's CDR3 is CASSAVGPTLYEQYF. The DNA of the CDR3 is TGCGCCAGCAGCGCGGTTGGCCCTACCTTATACGAGCAGTACTTC.